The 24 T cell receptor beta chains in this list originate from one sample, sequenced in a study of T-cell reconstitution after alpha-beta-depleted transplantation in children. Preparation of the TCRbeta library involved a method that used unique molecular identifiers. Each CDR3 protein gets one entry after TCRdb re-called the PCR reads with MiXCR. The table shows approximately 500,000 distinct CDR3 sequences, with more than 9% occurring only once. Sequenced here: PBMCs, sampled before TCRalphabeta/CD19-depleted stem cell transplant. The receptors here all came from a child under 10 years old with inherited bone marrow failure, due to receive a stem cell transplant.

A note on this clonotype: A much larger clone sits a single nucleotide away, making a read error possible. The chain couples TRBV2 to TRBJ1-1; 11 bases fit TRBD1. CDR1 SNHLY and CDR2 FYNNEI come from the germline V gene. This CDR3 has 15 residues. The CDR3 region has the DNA TGTGCCAGAGATGGGGACAGGGGGATGAACACTGGAGCTTTCTTT. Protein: CARDGDRGMNTGAFF.

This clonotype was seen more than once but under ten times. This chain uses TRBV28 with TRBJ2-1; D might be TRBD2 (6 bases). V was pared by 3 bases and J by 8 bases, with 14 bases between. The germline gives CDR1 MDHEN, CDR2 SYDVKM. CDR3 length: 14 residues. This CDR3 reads CASSLVAAFDEQFF. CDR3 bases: TGTGCCAGCAGTTTGGTAGCGGCCTTCGATGAGCAGTTCTTC. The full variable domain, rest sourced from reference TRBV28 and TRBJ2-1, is DVKVTQSSRYLVKRTGEKVFLECVQDMDHENMFWYRQDPGLGLRLIYFSYDVKMKEKGDIPEGYSVSREKKERFSLILESASTNQTSMYLCASSLVAAFDEQFFGPGTRLTVL.

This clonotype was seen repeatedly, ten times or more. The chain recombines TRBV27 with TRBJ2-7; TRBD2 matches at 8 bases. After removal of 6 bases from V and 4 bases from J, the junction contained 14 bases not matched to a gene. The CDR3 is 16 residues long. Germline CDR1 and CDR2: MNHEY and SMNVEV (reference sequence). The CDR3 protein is CASSLGTTGGPYEQYF. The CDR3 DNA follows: TGTGCCAGCAGCTTGGGGACCACGGGAGGGCCGTACGAGCAGTACTTC.

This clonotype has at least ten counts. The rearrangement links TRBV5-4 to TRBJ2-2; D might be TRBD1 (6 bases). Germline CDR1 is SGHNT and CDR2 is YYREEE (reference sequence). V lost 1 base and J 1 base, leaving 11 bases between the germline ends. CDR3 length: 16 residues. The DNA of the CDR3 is TGTGCCAGCAGCTTGTTCGCGGACAGGAACACCGGGGAGCTGTTTTTT. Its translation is CASSLFADRNTGELFF.

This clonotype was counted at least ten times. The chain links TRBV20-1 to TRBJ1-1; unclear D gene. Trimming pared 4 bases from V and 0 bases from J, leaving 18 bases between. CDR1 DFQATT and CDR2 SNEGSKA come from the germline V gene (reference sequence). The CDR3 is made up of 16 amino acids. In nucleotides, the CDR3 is TGCAGTGCTAAGGGCCTACGGGGAGACATGAACACTGAAGCTTTCTTT. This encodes CSAKGLRGDMNTEAFF.

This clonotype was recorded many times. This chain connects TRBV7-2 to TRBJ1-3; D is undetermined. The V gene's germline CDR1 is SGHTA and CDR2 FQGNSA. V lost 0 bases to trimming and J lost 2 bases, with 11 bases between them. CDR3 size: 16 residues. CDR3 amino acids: CASSLAGNPPGNTIYF. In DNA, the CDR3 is TGTGCCAGCAGCTTAGCGGGGAACCCCCCTGGAAACACCATATATTTT.

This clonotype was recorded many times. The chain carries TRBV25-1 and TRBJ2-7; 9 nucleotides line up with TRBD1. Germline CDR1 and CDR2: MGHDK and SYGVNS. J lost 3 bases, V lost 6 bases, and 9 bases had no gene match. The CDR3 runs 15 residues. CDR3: CASSVRDRANYEQYF. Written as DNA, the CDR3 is TGTGCCAGCAGCGTCCGGGACAGGGCTAACTACGAGCAGTACTTC.

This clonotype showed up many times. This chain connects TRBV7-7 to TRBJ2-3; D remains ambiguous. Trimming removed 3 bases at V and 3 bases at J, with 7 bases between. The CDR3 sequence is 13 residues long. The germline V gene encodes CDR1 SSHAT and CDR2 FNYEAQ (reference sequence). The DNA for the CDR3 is TGTGCCAGCAGCTTCAGTCGGACAGATACGCAGTATTTT. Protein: CASSFSRTDTQYF. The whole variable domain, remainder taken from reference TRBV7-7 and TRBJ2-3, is GAGVSQSPRYKVTKRGQDVTLRCDPISSHATLYWYQQALGQGPEFLTYFNYEAQPDKSGLPSDRFSAERPEGSISTLTIQRTEQRDSAMYRCASSFSRTDTQYFGPGTRLTVL.

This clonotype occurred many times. The CDR3 spells CSARDLLYAAYEQYF. For the CDR3, the DNA is TGCAGTGCTAGAGATTTATTATACGCTGCATACGAGCAGTACTTC. The gene calls are TRBV20-1 and TRBJ2-7; D remains unclear. This CDR3 has 15 amino acids. Germline assignment: CDR1 DFQATT and CDR2 SNEGSKA (reference sequence). Between the trimmed V and J ends, which lost 0 bases and 4 bases, there was a span of 16 bases.

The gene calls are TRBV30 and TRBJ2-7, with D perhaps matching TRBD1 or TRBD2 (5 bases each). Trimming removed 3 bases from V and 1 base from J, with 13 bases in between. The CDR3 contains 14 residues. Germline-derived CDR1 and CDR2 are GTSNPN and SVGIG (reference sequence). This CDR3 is CAWRRGPGSYEQYF. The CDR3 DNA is TGTGCCTGGAGGAGGGGACCGGGTTCCTACGAGCAGTACTTC.

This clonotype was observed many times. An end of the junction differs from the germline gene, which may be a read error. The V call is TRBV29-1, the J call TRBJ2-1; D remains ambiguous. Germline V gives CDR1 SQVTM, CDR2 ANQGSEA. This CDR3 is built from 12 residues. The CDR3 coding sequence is TGCAGCTTTGAGCCCTCCTACAATGAGCAGTTCTTC. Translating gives CSFEPSYNEQFF.

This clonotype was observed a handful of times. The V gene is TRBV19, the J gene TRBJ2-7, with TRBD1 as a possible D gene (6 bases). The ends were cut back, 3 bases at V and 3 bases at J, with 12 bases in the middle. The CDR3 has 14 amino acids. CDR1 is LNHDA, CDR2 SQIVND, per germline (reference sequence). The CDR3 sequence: CASSMQGSVYEQYF. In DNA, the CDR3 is TGTGCCAGTAGTATGCAGGGGAGCGTCTACGAGCAGTACTTC.

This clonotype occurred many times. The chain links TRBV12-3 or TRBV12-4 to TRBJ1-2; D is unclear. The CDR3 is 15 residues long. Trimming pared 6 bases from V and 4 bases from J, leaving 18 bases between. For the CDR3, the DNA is TGTGCCAGCAGCCCCGCCCGCCGGACTGTCTATGGCTACACCTTC. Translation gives CASSPARRTVYGYTF.

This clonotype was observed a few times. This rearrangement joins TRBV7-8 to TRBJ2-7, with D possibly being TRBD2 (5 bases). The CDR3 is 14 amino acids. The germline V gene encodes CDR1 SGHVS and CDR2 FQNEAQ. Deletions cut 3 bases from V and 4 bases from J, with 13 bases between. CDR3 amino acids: CASSFSAPGYEQYF. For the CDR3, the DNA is TGTGCCAGCAGCTTTAGCGCCCCCGGGTACGAGCAGTACTTC. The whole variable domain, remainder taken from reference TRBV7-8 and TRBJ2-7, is GAGVSQSPRYKVAKRGQDVALRCDPISGHVSLFWYQQALGQGPEFLTYFQNEAQLDKSGLPSDRFFAERPEGSVSTLKIQRTQQEDSAVYLCASSFSAPGYEQYFGPGTRLTVT.

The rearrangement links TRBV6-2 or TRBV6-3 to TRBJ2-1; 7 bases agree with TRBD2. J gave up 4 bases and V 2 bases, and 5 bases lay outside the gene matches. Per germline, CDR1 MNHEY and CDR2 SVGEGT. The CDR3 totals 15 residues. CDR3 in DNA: TGTGCCAGCAGTTACCAGCTAGCGGAGTACAATGAGCAGTTCTTC. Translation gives CASSYQLAEYNEQFF.

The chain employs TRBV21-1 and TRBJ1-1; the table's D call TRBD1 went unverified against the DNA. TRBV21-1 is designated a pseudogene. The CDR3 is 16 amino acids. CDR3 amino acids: CASSKRDRGMNTEAFF. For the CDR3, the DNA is TGTGCCAGCAGCAAACGGGACAGGGGGATGAACACTGAAGCTTTCTTT.

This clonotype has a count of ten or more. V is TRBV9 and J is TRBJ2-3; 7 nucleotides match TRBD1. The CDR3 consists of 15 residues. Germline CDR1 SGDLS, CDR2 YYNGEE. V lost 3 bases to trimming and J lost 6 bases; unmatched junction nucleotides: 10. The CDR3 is CASSDDRAGGDTQYF. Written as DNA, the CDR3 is TGTGCCAGCAGCGACGACAGGGCCGGTGGTGATACGCAGTATTTT.

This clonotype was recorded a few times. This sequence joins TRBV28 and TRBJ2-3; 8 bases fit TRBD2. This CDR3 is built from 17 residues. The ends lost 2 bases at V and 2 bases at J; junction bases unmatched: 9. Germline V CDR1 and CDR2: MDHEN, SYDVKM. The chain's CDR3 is CASSLALLADTTDTQYF. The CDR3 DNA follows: TGTGCCAGCAGTTTAGCGTTACTAGCGGACACCACAGATACGCAGTATTTT. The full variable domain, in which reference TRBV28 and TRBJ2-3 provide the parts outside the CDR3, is DVKVTQSSRYLVKRTGEKVFLECVQDMDHENMFWYRQDPGLGLRLIYFSYDVKMKEKGDIPEGYSVSREKKERFSLILESASTNQTSMYLCASSLALLADTTDTQYFGPGTRLTVL.

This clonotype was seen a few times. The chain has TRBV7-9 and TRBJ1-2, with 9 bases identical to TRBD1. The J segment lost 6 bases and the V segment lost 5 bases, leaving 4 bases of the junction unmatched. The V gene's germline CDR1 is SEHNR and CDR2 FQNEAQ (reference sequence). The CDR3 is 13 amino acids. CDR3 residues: CASSRDRVNGYTF. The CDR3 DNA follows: TGTGCCAGCAGCCGGGACAGGGTGAATGGCTACACCTTC.

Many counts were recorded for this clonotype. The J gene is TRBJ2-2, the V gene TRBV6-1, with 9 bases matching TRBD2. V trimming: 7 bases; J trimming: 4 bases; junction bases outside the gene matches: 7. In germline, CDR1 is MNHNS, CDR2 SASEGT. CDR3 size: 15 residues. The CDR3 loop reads CASNLAGWTTGELFF. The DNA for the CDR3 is TGTGCCAGCAACCTAGCGGGATGGACCACCGGGGAGCTGTTTTTT.

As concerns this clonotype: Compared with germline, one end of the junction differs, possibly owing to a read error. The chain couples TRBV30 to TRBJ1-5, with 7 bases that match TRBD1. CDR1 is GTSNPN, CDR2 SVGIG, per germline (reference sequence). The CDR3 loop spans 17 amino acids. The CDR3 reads CAWSLGQPFRGNQRQHF. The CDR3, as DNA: TGTGCCTGGAGTTTGGGACAGCCCTTTAGGGGCAATCAGCGCCAGCATTTT.

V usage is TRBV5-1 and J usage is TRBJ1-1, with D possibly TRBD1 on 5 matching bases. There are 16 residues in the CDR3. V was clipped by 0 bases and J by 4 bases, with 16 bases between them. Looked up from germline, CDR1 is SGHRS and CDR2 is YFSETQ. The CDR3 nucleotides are TGCGCCAGCAGCTTGGAGATCTCTTTCGGGGGCACTGAAGCTTTCTTT. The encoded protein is CASSLEISFGGTEAFF.

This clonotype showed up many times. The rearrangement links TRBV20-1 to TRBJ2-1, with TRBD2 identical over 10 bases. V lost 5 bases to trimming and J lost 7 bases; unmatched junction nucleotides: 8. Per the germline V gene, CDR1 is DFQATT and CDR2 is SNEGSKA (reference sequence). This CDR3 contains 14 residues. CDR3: CSARGLAGANEQFF. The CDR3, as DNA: TGCAGTGCTCGTGGGCTAGCGGGAGCTAATGAGCAGTTCTTC.

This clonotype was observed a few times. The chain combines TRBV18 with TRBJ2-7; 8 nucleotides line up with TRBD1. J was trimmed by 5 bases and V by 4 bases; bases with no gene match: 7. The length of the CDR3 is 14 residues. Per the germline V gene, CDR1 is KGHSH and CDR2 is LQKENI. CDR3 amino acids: CASSRGQGANEQYF. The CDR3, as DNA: TGTGCCAGCTCACGAGGACAGGGTGCCAACGAGCAGTACTTC.